Below, 25 T cell receptor beta chains from the same sample are listed, as sequenced in a study of breast tumors, draining lymph nodes, adjacent tissues (dated by TCRdb to about 2016). The method behind the library was multiplex PCR. Sequencing used an Illumina HiSeq 2000. The raw public reads went through TCRdb reprocessing: fastp at Q25, MiXCR clone calling, in-frame beta chains kept. Rows with one shared CDR3 protein collapse into an entry with the most common genes and DNA. This sample holds fewer than 150,000 distinct CDR3 sequences; around 20% were observed only once. About 2.2% of the sample comes from the top ten. Lymph node samples were obtained from the axillary draining lymph nodes of breast cancer patients. The sequenced sample was axillary lymph node tissue. The receptors shown here come from a female donor with breast cancer. Some clones in this sample may be carry-over from other donors' samples.

This clonotype showed up many times. The rearrangement joins TRBV7-9 to TRBJ2-5, with D possibly matching TRBD1 (7 bases). Trimming shortened V by 6 bases and J by 0 bases, and 14 bases separated the two germline ends. The CDR3 sequence is 15 residues long. CDR1 SEHNR and CDR2 FQNEAQ come from the germline V gene (reference sequence). CDR3 protein: CASRRGTDHQETQYF. CDR3 in DNA: TGTGCCAGCAGACGCGGGACAGACCACCAAGAGACCCAGTACTTC.

This clonotype was observed at least ten times. The chain links TRBV10-3 to TRBJ2-3; D not certain. Per germline, CDR1 ENHRY and CDR2 SYGVKD. CDR3 length: 14 residues. Between the trimmed V and J ends, which lost 7 bases and 1 base, there was a span of 12 bases. The CDR3 sequence: CAITTDPGTDTQYF. In DNA form, the CDR3 reads TGTGCCATCACCACTGACCCTGGCACAGATACGCAGTATTTT.

V usage is TRBV28 and J usage is TRBJ2-4; 7 nucleotides match TRBD2. This CDR3 contains 16 residues. From germline, CDR1 is MDHEN and CDR2 SYDVKM. J was trimmed by 7 bases and V by 6 bases; bases with no gene match: 15. The CDR3 nucleotides are TGTGCCAGCAGCCTCCTACTAGCGTCAATCGGGAACATTCAGTACTTC. Protein sequence: CASSLLLASIGNIQYF.

This clonotype was counted many times. The V call is TRBV29-1, the J call TRBJ2-7; D not resolved. V was clipped by 6 bases and J by 1 base, with 10 bases between them. The CDR3 sequence is 12 residues long. The germline V gene has CDR1 SQVTM and CDR2 ANQGSEA. In nucleotides, the CDR3 is TGCAGCGTCCTGACCCAATCCTACGAGCAGTACTTC. Translated: CSVLTQSYEQYF.

This clonotype was found many times. This chain uses TRBV10-3 with TRBJ2-2; 9 bases match TRBD1. The CDR3 extends over 13 amino acids. The germline CDR1 and CDR2 sequences are ENHRY and SYGVKD. J was trimmed by 9 bases and V by 4 bases; bases with no gene match: 3. As DNA, the CDR3 is TGTGCCATCAGTGGGACAGGGGAGCGGGAGCTGTTTTTT. Protein product: CAISGTGERELFF.

To note about this clonotype: It may be a read error: a sequence one base away is much more abundant. The CDR3 loop is CASSLGHSRSGYTF. In nucleotides, the CDR3 is TGTGCCAGCAGTTTAGGACACTCTCGGAGTGGCTACACCTTC. This rearrangement joins TRBV6-5 to TRBJ1-2, with D possibly TRBD1 on 5 matching bases. The V and J ends lost 4 bases and 7 bases respectively, with 16 bases between them. Per germline, CDR1 MNHEY and CDR2 SVGAGI. The CDR3 has 14 amino acids.

In this sample, this clonotype turned up many times. The CDR3 spells CASSFLDLPETQYF. The CDR3 DNA sequence: TGTGCCAGCAGCTTCCTAGACCTCCCGGAGACCCAGTACTTC. The rearrangement joins TRBV5-4 to TRBJ2-5; D ambiguous. Deletions cut 2 bases from V and 5 bases from J, with 13 bases between. The length of the CDR3 is 14 residues. CDR1 SGHNT and CDR2 YYREEE come from the germline V gene (reference sequence).

V usage is TRBV3-1 and J usage is TRBJ1-4; perhaps TRBD1 as D (6 bases). Germline CDR1 LGHDT, CDR2 YNNKEL (reference sequence). Trimming took off 2 bases at V and 8 bases at J, with 15 bases between the two ends. CDR3 size: 15 residues. The CDR3 nucleotides read TGTGCCAGCAGCCAATCTTACAATAGGGGGGAAAAACTGTTTTTT. Its translation is CASSQSYNRGEKLFF.

The sample holds a few counts of this clonotype. This chain connects TRBV27 to TRBJ1-5; 8 bases are shared with TRBD1. The CDR3 is 15 amino acids. The V segment lost 4 bases and the J segment 4 bases; nucleotides outside the gene matches: 6. From germline, CDR1 is MNHEY and CDR2 SMNVEV (reference sequence). The CDR3 coding sequence is TGTGCCAGCAGTTCGACAGGGGCCTTTAATCAGCCCCAGCATTTT. It yields the protein CASSSTGAFNQPQHF.

This clonotype was counted between two and nine times. This may stem from a read error, because a much larger clone lies one nucleotide away. Here the CDR3 DNA reads TGTGCCACCAGCAGATCTCGGGGAAGGACTAGCGGGAACAATGAGCAGCTCTTC. It specifies CATSRSRGRTSGNNEQLF. V usage is TRBV15 and J usage is TRBJ2-1, with 12 bases aligning to TRBD2. The length of the CDR3 is 18 residues. Germline CDR1 and CDR2: LNHNV and YYDKDF (reference sequence).

Turning to this clonotype: It may be a read error: a sequence one base away is much more abundant. This chain joins TRBV20-1 and TRBJ1-5; weak D call: TRBD1 (5 bases). In germline, CDR1 is DFQATT, CDR2 SNEGSKA (reference sequence). The CDR3 runs 13 residues. CDR3 sequence reads: CSAPGRENLPQHF. DNA for the CDR3: TGCAGTGCCCCGGGACGGGAAAATCTGCCCCAGCATTTT.

This clonotype was detected many times. The chain links TRBV7-9 to TRBJ2-7; 10 nucleotides agree with TRBD1. V shed 1 base, J shed 9 bases, and the junction held 9 bases outside the gene matches. Per germline, CDR1 SEHNR and CDR2 FQNEAQ (reference sequence). This CDR3 has 15 amino acids. The CDR3 bases are TGTGCCAGCAGCTTAGAGACAGGGGGCATTGCTGTGCAGTACTTC. Protein sequence: CASSLETGGIAVQYF. The variable domain in full, completed from reference TRBV7-9 and TRBJ2-7, reads DTGVSQNPRHKITKRGQNVTFRCDPISEHNRLYWYRQTLGQGPEFLTYFQNEAQLEKSRLLSDRFSAERPKGSFSTLEIQRTEQGDSAMYLCASSLETGGIAVQYFGPGTRLTVT.

Only a few counts were recorded for this clonotype. This rearrangement joins TRBV18 to TRBJ1-3; D is unresolved. V was pared by 1 base and J by 2 bases, with 9 bases between. Germline V lookup: CDR1 KGHSH, CDR2 LQKENI. The CDR3 covers 15 residues. CDR3 sequence: CASSPQGDTGNTIYF. CDR3 coding DNA: TGTGCCAGCTCACCACAGGGAGATACTGGAAACACCATATATTTT.

This clonotype showed up many times. The chain has TRBV20-1 and TRBJ2-3; TRBD2 matches at 16 bases. After removal of 5 bases from V and 4 bases from J, the junction contained 3 bases not matched to a gene. This CDR3 has 15 amino acids. From germline, CDR1 is DFQATT and CDR2 SNEGSKA (reference sequence). The chain's CDR3 is CSAPGLAGGADTQYF. The CDR3 DNA sequence: TGCAGTGCTCCGGGACTAGCGGGAGGGGCAGATACGCAGTATTTT.

As for this clonotype: This clone may be a read error of a much larger clone one base away. This chain connects TRBV5-4 to TRBJ2-7; the D gene is possibly TRBD1 (6 bases). The germline V gene has CDR1 SGHNT and CDR2 YYREEE (reference sequence). CDR3 length: 14 residues. This chain's CDR3 is CASSEHRASCEQYF. CDR3 nucleotides: TGTGCCAGCAGCGAACACAGGGCCTCCTGCGAGCAGTACTTC.

Ten or more counts support this clonotype. In DNA, the CDR3 is TGTGCCAGCAGCTCTTACGGGGGCTCCTACGAGCAGTACTTC. Translated, it gives CASSSYGGSYEQYF. The V call is TRBV5-8, the J call TRBJ2-7, with D maybe TRBD2 (6 bases). Germline-derived CDR1 and CDR2 are SGHTS and YDEGEE. The CDR3 totals 14 residues. Between the trimmed V and J ends, which lost 3 bases and 0 bases, there was a span of 10 bases. Full variable domain (outside the CDR3, taken from reference TRBV5-8 and TRBJ2-7): EAGVTQSPTHLIKTRGQQATLRCSPISGHTSVYWYQQALGLGLQFLLWYDEGEERNRGNFPPRFSGRQFPNYSSELNVNALELEDSALYLCASSSYGGSYEQYFGPGTRLTVT.

In its sample, this clonotype was seen many times. V and J are TRBV3-1 and TRBJ2-5, with TRBD2 as a possible D gene (5 bases). Trimming removed 3 bases at V and 3 bases at J, with 11 bases between. CDR3 length: 14 residues. Germline loops: CDR1 LGHDT, CDR2 YNNKEL (reference sequence). CDR3 sequence reads: CASSQRGSKETQYF. CDR3 sequence (DNA): TGTGCCAGCAGCCAGCGCGGGTCCAAAGAGACCCAGTACTTC.

This clonotype was detected ten times or more. The chain carries TRBV20-1 and TRBJ1-2; D is unclear. V shed 3 bases and J shed 3 bases, with 11 bases lying between them. Germline loops: CDR1 DFQATT, CDR2 SNEGSKA (reference sequence). The CDR3 is 13 amino acids. The CDR3 protein is CSASLGRYYGYTF. For the CDR3, the DNA is TGCAGTGCTAGCCTAGGGAGATACTATGGCTACACCTTC.

Turning to this clonotype: This may stem from a read error, because a much larger clone lies one nucleotide away. The chain combines TRBV11-2 with TRBJ2-1, with 14 bases fitting TRBD2. Germline values: CDR1 SGHAT, CDR2 FQNNGV. The junction had 5 bases not matched to a gene; V was cut back by 1 base and J by 9 bases. The CDR3 runs 16 residues. For the CDR3, the DNA is TGTGCCAGCAGCTTAGCCCCGGGACTAGCGGGAGCTGAGCAGTTCTTC. Its protein product is CASSLAPGLAGAEQFF. Full variable domain (rest looked up from reference TRBV11-2 and TRBJ2-1): EAGVAQSPRYKIIEKRQSVAFWCNPISGHATLYWYQQILGQGPKLLIQFQNNGVVDDSQLPKDRFSAERLKGVDSTLKIQPAKLEDSAVYLCASSLAPGLAGAEQFFGPGTRLTVL.

Of note for this clonotype: An end of the junction differs from the germline gene, which may be a read error. The chain links TRBV20-1 to TRBJ2-1; the match to TRBD2 covers 13 bases. Per germline, CDR1 DFQATT and CDR2 SNEGSKA (reference sequence). CDR3 length: 15 amino acids. The CDR3 DNA is TGCGGTGCTAGGGGACTAGCGGGATTTTGGTATGTGCAGTTCTTC. This sequence encodes CGARGLAGFWYVQFF.

This clonotype appeared many times. V gene TRBV6-1 combines with J gene TRBJ1-4; no clear D gene. Germline V lookup: CDR1 MNHNS, CDR2 SASEGT. This CDR3 spans 14 amino acids. V dropped 4 bases and J dropped 0 bases, with 6 bases sitting between them. The CDR3 nucleotides are TGTGCCAGCAGTGGGGCTGCAACTAATGAAAAACTGTTTTTT. Translated: CASSGAATNEKLFF.

The chain recombines TRBV20-1 with TRBJ2-7; TRBD1 or TRBD2 may be the D gene (5 bases each). The CDR3 length is 12 residues. Trimming cost V 5 bases and J 5 bases, with 13 bases left between them. Germline lookup yields CDR1 DFQATT and CDR2 SNEGSKA (reference sequence). CDR3 in amino acids: CSAGDAWDEQYF. The DNA of the CDR3 is TGCAGTGCTGGGGACGCGTGGGACGAGCAGTACTTC.

On this clonotype itself: A single base separates this from a much larger clone, so it may be a read error. J is TRBJ1-3 and V is TRBV10-2, with D uncertain. Germline-derived CDR1 and CDR2 are WSHSY and SAAADI. The CDR3 consists of 15 residues. Here the CDR3 DNA reads TGCGCCAGCAGCGTAGCTACCATCTCTGGAAACACCATGTATTTT. Amino acid sequence: CASSVATISGNTMYF.

The rearrangement joins TRBV9 to TRBJ2-1; D might be TRBD1 or TRBD2, each matching 5 bases. V dropped 4 bases and J dropped 8 bases, with 22 bases sitting between them. CDR3 length: 16 amino acids. From germline, CDR1 is SGDLS and CDR2 YYNGEE. For the CDR3, the DNA is TGTGCCAGCAGCCCCCGTGAAGCAGGGTTGGGAGATGAGCAGTTCTTC. Its protein product is CASSPREAGLGDEQFF.

This clonotype has ten or more counts. V and J are TRBV5-1 and TRBJ2-1; D may be TRBD2 (5 bases). Germline CDR1 SGHRS, CDR2 YFSETQ. V was shortened by 0 bases and J by 7 bases, with 17 bases between the two germline ends. The CDR3 runs 16 residues. CDR3 DNA: TGCGCCAGCAGCTTGGTAGGCGGGCCCCCTTGGAATGAGCAGTTCTTC. This gives the protein CASSLVGGPPWNEQFF.